This T cell receptor beta chain comes out of a study of control samples from healthy donors and cancer patients. The assay was immunoSEQ multiplex PCR, and TCRdb's table has in-frame clones only and misses some. The table records some 57,000 clones, around 96% of them present only once. CDR3 length: 15 residues. Germline-derived CDR1 and CDR2 are SGHAT and FQNNGV. J was trimmed by 5 bases and V by 1 base; bases with no gene match: 5. The V call is TRBV11-2, the J call TRBJ1-1, with 9 bases matching TRBD1. What was sequenced was blood. This clonotype was sampled from a woman younger than 45 in good health. The CDR3 is CASSLVPTGGTEAFF. The DNA of the CDR3 is TGTGCCAGCAGCTTAGTCCCGACAGGGGGGACTGAAGCTTTCTTT.